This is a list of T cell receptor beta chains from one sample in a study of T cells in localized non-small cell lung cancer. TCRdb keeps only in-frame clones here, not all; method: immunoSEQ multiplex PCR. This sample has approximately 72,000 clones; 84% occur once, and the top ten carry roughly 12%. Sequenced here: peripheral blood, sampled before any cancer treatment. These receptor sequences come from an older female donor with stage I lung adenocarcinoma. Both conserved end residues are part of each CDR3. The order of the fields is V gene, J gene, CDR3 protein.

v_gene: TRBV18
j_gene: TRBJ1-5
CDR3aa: CASSPPTGGQPQHF

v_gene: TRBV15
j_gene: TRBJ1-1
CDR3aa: CATSGPRDRDAEAFF

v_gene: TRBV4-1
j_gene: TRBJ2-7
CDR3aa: CASSQDPAGGPQNREQYF

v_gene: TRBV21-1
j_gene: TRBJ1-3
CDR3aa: CASSTPVGQGGSGNTIYF

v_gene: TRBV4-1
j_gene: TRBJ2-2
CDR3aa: CASSQGGGSRRNTGELFF

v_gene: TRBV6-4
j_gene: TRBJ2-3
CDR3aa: CASSRDFSTDTQYF

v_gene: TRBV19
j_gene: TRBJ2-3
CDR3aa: CASSIGAGGPEGTDTQYF

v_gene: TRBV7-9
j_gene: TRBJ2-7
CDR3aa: CASSGQGSYEQYF

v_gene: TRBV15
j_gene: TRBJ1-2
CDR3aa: CATSLRRQVPYTF

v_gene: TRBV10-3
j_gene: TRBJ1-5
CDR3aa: CAISERGSNQPQHF

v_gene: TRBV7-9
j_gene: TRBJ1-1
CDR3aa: CASSLDMNTEAFF

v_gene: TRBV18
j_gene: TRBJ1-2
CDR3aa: CASSPGLSYGYTF

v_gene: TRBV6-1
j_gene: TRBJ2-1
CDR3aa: CASTGLGYVNEQFF